This entry features one T cell receptor beta chain sequence. Its antigen is as yet unknown. This entry comes from a study of shared clonotypes between healthy human individuals. Study findings and constraints: Memory subsets generally showed smaller estimated richness than naive subsets did. Only blood was sampled, and tissue TCR repertoires likely differ from blood ones.

Data came from immunoSEQ multiplex PCR; TCRdb stores just in-frame clones and leaves some out. The sample has more than 2 million clones; 95% are singletons. Only Caucasian adults living in Nashville, Tennessee made up the donor group. Both subsets, CD45RA+ naive and CD45RA-negative memory, were split from the CD4+ cells. The TCR was taken from a man between 18 and 29 years old in good health. The specimen sequenced was naive CD4+ T cells sorted from blood. The subset here: CD45RA+ positively selected.

CDR3 sequence (DNA): TGCGCCAGCAGCCCCCTTAGCGGGGTACCCACAGATACGCAGTATTTT. Amino acids: CASSPLSGVPTDTQYF. This chain links TRBV5-1 with TRBJ2-3, with 8 nucleotides matching TRBD2. J was trimmed by 2 bases and V by 4 bases; bases with no gene match: 9. Germline CDR1 is SGHRS and CDR2 is YFSETQ. This CDR3 has 16 residues.